Here is one T cell receptor (beta chain) with its context. This sample was included in a study of T cells after yellow fever vaccination. TCRdb used MiXCR to reprocess the 5' RACE reads, holding one entry per CDR3 protein. Among 300,000 to 350,000 distinct CDR3 sequences listed, less than 9.5% were seen once. Sequencing was performed on PBMCs, taken about 41 days after the first yellow fever vaccination. The sequence was obtained from a man in his late teens or twenties who received the YFV17D yellow fever vaccine.

CDR3 loop: CASALGNTGELFF. The DNA of the CDR3 is TGTGCTAGTGCCCTGGGCAACACCGGGGAGCTGTTTTTT. The chain couples TRBV12-5 to TRBJ2-2; D remains unclear. Germline V gives CDR1 LGHNT, CDR2 FRNRAP. Trimming took off 7 bases at V and 2 bases at J, with 8 bases between the two ends. The CDR3 has 13 amino acids.